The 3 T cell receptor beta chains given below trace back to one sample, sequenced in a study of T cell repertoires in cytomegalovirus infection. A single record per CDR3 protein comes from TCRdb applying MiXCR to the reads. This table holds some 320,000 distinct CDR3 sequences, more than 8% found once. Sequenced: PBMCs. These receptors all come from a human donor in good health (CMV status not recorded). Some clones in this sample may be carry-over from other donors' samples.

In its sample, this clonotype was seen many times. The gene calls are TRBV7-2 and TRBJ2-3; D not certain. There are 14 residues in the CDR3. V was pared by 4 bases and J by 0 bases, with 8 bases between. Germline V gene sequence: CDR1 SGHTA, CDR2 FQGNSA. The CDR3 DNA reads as TGTGCCAGCAGCTGGCGTTCGAGCACAGATACGCAGTATTTT. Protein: CASSWRSSTDTQYF.

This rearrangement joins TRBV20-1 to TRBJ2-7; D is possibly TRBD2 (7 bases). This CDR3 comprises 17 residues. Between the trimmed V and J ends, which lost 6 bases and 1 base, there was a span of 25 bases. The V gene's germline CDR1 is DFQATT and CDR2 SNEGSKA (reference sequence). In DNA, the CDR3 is TGCAGTGCGGAGGGGGGGGGGGGGGGCTCCCTTTCCTACGAGCAGTACTTC. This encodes CSAEGGGGGSLSYEQYF.

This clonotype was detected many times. CDR3 sequence (DNA): TGTGCCAGCAGTTACGGTCTGCGAACTAACACTGAAGCTTTCTTT. Amino acids: CASSYGLRTNTEAFF. This rearrangement joins TRBV6-6 to TRBJ1-1; D gene ambiguous. Trimming removed 2 bases from V and 2 bases from J, with 12 bases in between. This CDR3 is built from 15 residues. Looked up from germline, CDR1 is MNHNY and CDR2 is SVGAGI (reference sequence).